Listed below are T cell receptor beta chains from one sample, sequenced in a study of T-cell reconstitution after alpha-beta-depleted transplantation in children. Using its own MiXCR run on the PCR reads, TCRdb lists one record per CDR3 protein. The sample holds around 360,000 distinct CDR3 sequences, about a tenth seen once. Specimen: PBMCs from the stem cell graft donor, collected from the stem cell graft. These receptors originate from a human donor who donated a stem cell graft to a child with acute lymphoblastic leukemia. Each CDR3 is given with its conserved first and last residue. D genes are given only for firm matches. Rows may omit the clone size; those that give it use once, few, many or a size class.

CDR3aa	CDR3nt	v_gene	j_gene	d_gene	abundance
CASSLTPGQGDWGEQFF	TGTGCCAGCAGCCTGACGCCGGGACAGGGGGATTGGGGGGAGCAGTTCTTC	TRBV5-5	TRBJ2-1	TRBD1	many
CASSLRSGQGYYEQYF	TGTGCCAGCAGCTTAAGATCGGGACAGGGGTACTACGAGCAGTACTTC	TRBV11-2	TRBJ2-7	TRBD1	many
CSATRAKRLAGDYEQYF	TGCAGTGCTACCAGGGCGAAACGACTAGCGGGAGACTACGAGCAGTACTTC	TRBV20-1	TRBJ2-7	TRBD2	many
CASSHPGRSYEQYF	TGTGCCAGCAGCCACCCGGGAAGGTCCTACGAGCAGTACTTC	TRBV14	TRBJ2-7	-	-
CSARQRGGSTDTQYF	TGCAGTGCCCGTCAGCGGGGGGGGAGCACAGATACGCAGTATTTT	TRBV20-1	TRBJ2-3	TRBD2	-
CASSLHGNAEQYF	TGTGCCAGCAGCCTACACGGAAATGCCGAGCAGTACTTC	TRBV12-3/TRBV12-4	TRBJ2-7	-	many
CASSYLSGSTDTQYF	TGTGCCAGCAGTTACCTTTCCGGGAGCACAGATACGCAGTATTTT	TRBV6-2/TRBV6-3	TRBJ2-3	-	few
CASSLDGLASTGELFF	TGTGCCAGCAGCTTGGATGGACTAGCTTCTACCGGGGAGCTGTTTTTT	TRBV5-6	TRBJ2-2	TRBD2	-
CASSLRPRGQGRDTGELFF	TGTGCCAGCAGCTTAAGACCCCGCGGACAGGGACGGGACACCGGGGAGCTGTTTTTT	TRBV7-8	TRBJ2-2	TRBD1	-
CASSLAAEDTQYF	TGTGCCAGCAGCTTGGCCGCTGAAGATACGCAGTATTTT	TRBV5-4	TRBJ2-3	-	-
CASSITGTSLGYEQYF	TGTGCCAGCAGTATAACCGGGACGTCCCTAGGTTACGAGCAGTACTTC	TRBV28	TRBJ2-7	-	-
CASSLAFGRPYEQYF	TGTGCCAGCAGCTTAGCTTTCGGGAGGCCCTACGAGCAGTACTTC	TRBV7-2	TRBJ2-7	TRBD2	few
CASSLYTSGKETQYF	TGTGCCAGCAGTTTGTATACTAGCGGGAAAGAGACCCAGTACTTC	TRBV28	TRBJ2-5	TRBD2	once
CASSLASGNQPQHF	TGTGCCAGCAGCTTAGCTTCGGGCAATCAGCCCCAGCATTTT	TRBV7-9	TRBJ1-5	-	many
CASSPGTYASNSPLHF	TGTGCCAGCAGTCCCGGGACATACGCCTCAAATTCACCCCTCCACTTT	TRBV6-1	TRBJ1-6	-	-
CASSPRQGANRYTF	TGCGCCAGCAGTCCGAGACAGGGGGCTAATCGGTACACCTTC	TRBV5-1	TRBJ1-2	TRBD1	-
CASSQEGSSNYGYTF	TGTGCCAGCAGCCAAGAGGGCAGTAGCAACTATGGCTACACCTTC	TRBV14	TRBJ1-2	-	-
CASSLANNEQFF	TGCGCCAGCAGCTTGGCCAACAATGAGCAGTTCTTC	TRBV5-1	TRBJ2-1	-	many
CASSPRLAASYEQYF	TGTGCCAGCAGCCCCCGCCTAGCGGCCTCCTACGAGCAGTACTTC	TRBV7-9	TRBJ2-7	TRBD2	-
CASSFQAGTETQYF	TGTGCCAGCAGCTTTCAGGCGGGAACGGAGACCCAGTACTTC	TRBV11-2	TRBJ2-5	-	many
CASSQSREPYEQYF	TGTGCCAGCAGCCAATCTCGCGAGCCCTACGAGCAGTACTTC	TRBV4-2	TRBJ2-7	-	-
CASSTPLEETQYF	TGTGCCAGCAGCACCCCCCTAGAGGAGACCCAGTACTTC	TRBV12-3/TRBV12-4	TRBJ2-5	-	many
CASSESVPQHF	TGTGCCAGCAGCGAGAGCGTGCCCCAGCATTTT	TRBV2	TRBJ1-5	-	few
CASSGSGARAAEAFF	TGTGCCAGCAGTGGGTCAGGGGCCCGGGCGGCTGAAGCTTTCTTT	TRBV6-1	TRBJ1-1	-	few
CASSLRGGGGNTIYF	TGTGCCAGCAGCTTGAGAGGGGGCGGTGGAAACACCATATATTTT	TRBV7-8	TRBJ1-3	TRBD1	few
CASSRLAGRTDTQYF	TGTGCCAGCAGTCGGCTAGCGGGAAGGACAGATACGCAGTATTTT	TRBV6-1	TRBJ2-3	TRBD2	-
CSVSGSSTDTQYF	TGCAGTGTGAGCGGGAGTAGCACAGATACGCAGTATTTT	TRBV20-1	TRBJ2-3	TRBD2	-
CASSTAGTSGSAKNGELFF	TGTGCCAGCAGCACCGCCGGGACTAGCGGGAGTGCAAAGAACGGGGAGCTGTTTTTT	TRBV7-2	TRBJ2-2	TRBD2	many
CSARDGRGGNEQFF	TGCAGTGCTAGAGACGGGAGGGGAGGCAATGAGCAGTTCTTC	TRBV20-1	TRBJ2-1	TRBD2	-
CATSDPGTGVYGYTF	TGTGCCACCAGTGATCCCGGGACAGGGGTATATGGCTACACCTTC	TRBV24-1	TRBJ1-2	TRBD1	-
CASSLGGTQSTDTQYF	TGCGCCAGCAGCTTGGGTGGGACTCAATCTACAGATACGCAGTATTTT	TRBV5-1	TRBJ2-3	-	once
CSARVPGLAGLEQYF	TGCAGTGCTAGGGTACCGGGACTAGCGGGACTCGAGCAGTACTTC	TRBV20-1	TRBJ2-7	TRBD2	-
CASSPSLAGLGKTQYF	TGTGCCAGCAGCCCAAGTCTAGCGGGGTTAGGCAAGACCCAGTACTTC	TRBV4-2	TRBJ2-5	TRBD2	-
CASSPLAGGRETQYF	TGCGCCAGCAGCCCCCTGGCGGGAGGTCGGGAGACCCAGTACTTC	TRBV5-1	TRBJ2-5	TRBD2	many
CASSLSPRDSYNEQFF	TGTGCCAGCAGCTTGTCTCCCCGAGACTCCTACAATGAGCAGTTCTTC	TRBV11-1	TRBJ2-1	-	many
CASSLEGQGGSYF	TGTGCCAGCAGCTTAGAAGGGCAGGGAGGGTCGTACTTC	TRBV7-2	TRBJ2-4	TRBD2	-
CSAQPRQDHHGYTF	TGCAGTGCTCAACCCCGACAAGACCACCATGGCTACACCTTC	TRBV20-1	TRBJ1-2	-	few
CASSPGTVHSGANVLTF	TGTGCCAGCAGCCCTGGGACAGTGCACTCTGGGGCCAACGTCCTGACTTTC	TRBV7-2	TRBJ2-6	TRBD1	-
CASSRTGEGYEQYF	TGTGCCAGCAGCCGGACAGGGGAGGGCTACGAGCAGTACTTC	TRBV7-9	TRBJ2-7	TRBD1	-
CASSAEPGYEQYF	TGTGCCAGCAGCGCGGAACCGGGCTACGAGCAGTACTTC	TRBV9	TRBJ2-7	-	many